The 26 T cell receptor beta chains listed next were all sequenced from one sample in a study of blood T cells in healthy people across ages. Together with a sample-barcoded 5' primer, a J-beta primer mix was included in a second PCR lasting about 7 to 12 cycles. Via MiXCR, TCRdb re-called the 5' RACE reads, giving one row per CDR3 protein. The table has more than 1.4 million distinct CDR3 sequences, roughly 45% seen once. Sequenced: blood. The origin of the receptors is a woman aged 18-29 years in good health.

The table lists this clonotype with a few counts. The chain carries TRBV7-3 and TRBJ2-3; D not resolved. Germline CDR1 reads SGHTA; CDR2 reads FQGTGA. The V end was cut by 5 bases, the J end by 2 bases, with 17 bases between. There are 16 residues in the CDR3. CDR3 sequence: CASSLRQRSPTDTQYF. CDR3 DNA sequence: TGTGCCAGCAGCCTTAGGCAAAGGTCACCCACAGATACGCAGTATTTT.

The chain combines TRBV9 with TRBJ2-2; D ambiguous. CDR3 length equals 11 residues. Deletions cut 3 bases from V and 6 bases from J, with 3 bases between. The germline CDR1 and CDR2 sequences are SGDLS and YYNGEE. In DNA form, the CDR3 reads TGTGCCAGCAGCGGCCCCGGGGAGCTGTTTTTT. Translated, it gives CASSGPGELFF.

This clonotype appeared a few times. The genes are TRBV6-5 and TRBJ1-2; 10 positions match TRBD1. This CDR3 has 13 residues. Trimming cost V 2 bases and J 7 bases; bases outside gene matches: 1. Per the germline V gene, CDR1 is MNHEY and CDR2 is SVGAGI. CDR3 in DNA: TGTGCCAGCAGTTACGGGACAGGGGCTGGCTACACCTTC. Residues: CASSYGTGAGYTF.

This clonotype appeared a single time. One end of the junction varies from germline; a read error may be responsible. The chain uses TRBV6-1 and TRBJ1-1; 7 bases are a match to TRBD1. This CDR3 is 14 amino acids long. Germline V CDR1 and CDR2: MNHNS, SASEGT. CDR3: CASSEGQGGAEVFF. The DNA for the CDR3 is TGTGCCAGCAGTGAGGGGCAGGGGGGCGCTGAAGTTTTCTTT.

The chain has TRBV21-1 and TRBJ2-1; the D call in the table, TRBD1, was not verified against the DNA. TRBV21-1 is a known pseudogene. The CDR3 has 15 amino acids. This CDR3 reads CASSKRKGGLTEQFF. In DNA form, the CDR3 reads TGTGCCAGCAGCAAAAGGAAAGGGGGGTTAACTGAGCAGTTCTTC.

This sequence joins TRBV7-2 and TRBJ1-1; D possibly corresponds to TRBD1 (5 bases). Germline V CDR1 and CDR2: SGHTA, FQGNSA. This CDR3 has 14 residues. Trimming left V 1 base short and J 10 bases short, with 16 bases between. In DNA form, the CDR3 reads TGTGCCAGCAGCTTAGATGGGGCCGCCGGAGTAGCTTTCTTT. It encodes CASSLDGAAGVAFF.

The J gene is TRBJ1-5, the V gene TRBV9, with TRBD1 as a possible D gene (5 bases). CDR3 size: 15 residues. Trimming took 3 bases from V and 2 from J, leaving 12 bases between them. CDR1 and CDR2 from the germline V gene are SGDLS and YYNGEE. The CDR3 nucleotides are TGTGCCAGCAGCGCCCAGGGAGGGGGCAATCAGCCCCAGCATTTT. This codes for CASSAQGGGNQPQHF.

The chain couples TRBV20-1 to TRBJ1-1, with a possible D match to TRBD1 (6 bases). The CDR3 is made up of 13 amino acids. The germline CDR1 and CDR2 sequences are DFQATT and SNEGSKA (reference sequence). V was shortened by 6 bases and J by 10 bases, with 21 bases between the two germline ends. DNA of the CDR3: TGCAGTGCCCGGACACAGGGTGGGAGTGTAGCTTTCTTT. This encodes CSARTQGGSVAFF.

The chain couples TRBV6-2 or TRBV6-3 to TRBJ1-2, with TRBD1 identical over 9 bases. Germline lookup yields CDR1 MNHEY and CDR2 SVGEGT. V was clipped by 6 bases and J by 4 bases; unmatched bases: 6. The CDR3 totals 14 residues. The CDR3 DNA reads as TGTGCCAGCAGATCTGGGACAGGGAGCTATGGCTACACCTTC. This translates into CASRSGTGSYGYTF.

This sequence joins TRBV12-3 or TRBV12-4 and TRBJ2-5; 7 bases fit TRBD2. The CDR3 loop spans 14 amino acids. The J segment lost 11 bases and the V segment lost 10 bases, leaving 19 bases of the junction unmatched. CDR3 in DNA: TGTGCCACGCGTGGGGAGGGGCGATACAATGAGCAGTACTTC. Translating gives CATRGEGRYNEQYF.

V usage is TRBV7-2 and J usage is TRBJ2-5, with 8 bases aligning to TRBD1. The CDR3 has 18 residues. In germline, CDR1 is SGHTA, CDR2 FQGNSA. Trimming took 0 bases from V and 5 from J; bases not matched to a gene: 14. CDR3 loop: CASSLAFVGTGRSETQYF. The DNA for the CDR3 is TGTGCCAGCAGCTTAGCTTTCGTGGGGACAGGAAGGTCGGAGACCCAGTACTTC.

As to this clonotype: Compared with germline, one end of the junction differs, possibly owing to a read error. This chain links TRBV5-4 with TRBJ2-1, with 8 bases matching TRBD2. CDR3 length: 16 residues. CDR1 and CDR2 (germline): SGHNT, YYREEE (reference sequence). This CDR3 is CASSSSPGLVPNERFF. CDR3 DNA: TGTGCCAGCAGCTCATCGCCGGGACTAGTACCCAATGAGCGGTTCTTC.

The J gene is TRBJ1-2, the V gene TRBV2, with a possible D match to TRBD1 (6 bases). Germline V gene sequence: CDR1 SNHLY, CDR2 FYNNEI. This CDR3 spans 15 amino acids. Trimming removed 4 bases from V and 4 bases from J, with 16 bases in between. CDR3 amino acids: CASSVNPGGPYGYTF. For the CDR3, the DNA is TGTGCCAGCAGTGTGAATCCCGGGGGGCCCTATGGCTACACCTTC. The whole variable domain, filled in from reference TRBV2 and TRBJ1-2, reads EPEVTQTPSHQVTQMGQEVILRCVPISNHLYFYWYRQILGQKVEFLVSFYNNEISEKSEIFDDQFSVERPDGSNFTLKIRSTKLEDSAMYFCASSVNPGGPYGYTFGSGTRLTVV.

This clonotype was counted many times. V and J are TRBV20-1 and TRBJ2-3; TRBD2 agrees at 10 bases. This CDR3 has 17 residues. The junction had 12 bases not matched to a gene; V was cut back by 1 base and J by 5 bases. Germline CDR1 DFQATT, CDR2 SNEGSKA (reference sequence). The CDR3 DNA is TGCAGTGCTAGAGGCCCAGCGGGAGGGCCAGTTGGAGATACGCAGTATTTT. This sequence encodes CSARGPAGGPVGDTQYF.

The genes are TRBV5-1 and TRBJ1-1; D might be TRBD1 (6 bases). Germline V CDR1 and CDR2: SGHRS, YFSETQ. This CDR3 spans 15 amino acids. The V gene lost 3 bases and the J gene lost 4 bases, with 16 bases spanning the gap. This CDR3 reads CASSSWDTRGTEAFF. DNA for the CDR3: TGCGCCAGCAGCTCCTGGGACACCCGCGGCACTGAAGCTTTCTTT.

V usage is TRBV9 and J usage is TRBJ2-5, with TRBD2 matching 7 bases. J was trimmed by 1 base and V by 4 bases; bases with no gene match: 10. CDR1 is SGDLS and CDR2 is YYNGEE in the germline V gene. The CDR3 has 16 amino acids. CDR3 in amino acids: CASSLHSGSGQETQYF. Written as DNA, the CDR3 is TGTGCCAGCAGCTTACATAGCGGGTCCGGCCAAGAGACCCAGTACTTC.

The CDR3 nucleotides read TGTGCCAGCAGCACAGGGGCAGGCAATCAGCCCCAGCATTTT. Its protein product is CASSTGAGNQPQHF. The chain has TRBV6-2 or TRBV6-3 and TRBJ1-5; 7 bases align to TRBD1. Per the germline V gene, CDR1 is MNHEY and CDR2 is SVGEGT. This CDR3 comprises 14 residues. With V trimmed by 6 bases and J by 2 bases, 4 bases remained unmatched.

The J gene is TRBJ2-5, the V gene TRBV10-3; possibly TRBD2 for D (6 bases). With 2 bases removed from V and 5 bases from J, the gap between germline ends came to 15 bases. Per the germline V gene, CDR1 is ENHRY and CDR2 is SYGVKD. The CDR3 loop spans 15 amino acids. The chain's CDR3 is CAISEAGGARETQYF. The CDR3 region has the DNA TGTGCCATCAGTGAGGCGGGCGGGGCCAGGGAGACCCAGTACTTC.

The J gene is TRBJ1-1, the V gene TRBV4-1, with unresolved D. CDR1 is MGHRA, CDR2 YSYEKL, per germline. This CDR3 comprises 17 residues. V lost 0 bases and J 2 bases, leaving 16 bases between the germline ends. The CDR3 DNA is TGCGCCAGCAGCCAAGATAGGCAGTTACAGCTTAACACTGAAGCTTTCTTT. Translating it yields CASSQDRQLQLNTEAFF.

This chain connects TRBV10-3 to TRBJ2-1; tentatively, D is TRBD1 (6 bases). Germline CDR1 ENHRY, CDR2 SYGVKD. This CDR3 contains 15 residues. Between the trimmed V and J ends, which lost 0 bases and 10 bases, there was a span of 16 bases. CDR3 sequence: CAISESPRTDHEQFF. The CDR3 nucleotides are TGTGCCATCAGTGAGTCTCCTAGGACAGACCACGAGCAGTTCTTC.

This sequence joins TRBV5-1 and TRBJ2-1, with D hard to call. Germline V gives CDR1 SGHRS, CDR2 YFSETQ. This CDR3 spans 15 amino acids. The germline V and J ends were trimmed by 4 bases and 5 bases, with 16 bases remaining between them. The CDR3 DNA is TGCGCCAGCAGCCGTCGACCCGGCAGCGACAATGAGCAGTTCTTC. It specifies CASSRRPGSDNEQFF.

The chain couples TRBV7-9 to TRBJ1-5, with TRBD1 matching 10 bases. With V trimmed by 4 bases and J by 7 bases, 10 bases remained unmatched. The V gene's germline CDR1 is SEHNR and CDR2 FQNEAQ (reference sequence). This CDR3 comprises 16 residues. The DNA for the CDR3 is TGTGCCAGCAGCTACGACCTGGGACAGGGGAAGCAGCCCCAGCATTTT. Translating gives CASSYDLGQGKQPQHF.

The rearrangement uses TRBV2 and TRBJ1-2, with no clear D. CDR1 and CDR2 from the germline V gene are SNHLY and FYNNEI. The CDR3 is made up of 14 amino acids. V lost 7 bases and J lost 1, with 13 bases in between. The CDR3 is CASKEADINYGYTF. CDR3 sequence (DNA): TGTGCCAGCAAAGAAGCAGACATTAACTATGGCTACACCTTC.

The chain links TRBV6-5 to TRBJ2-1; 8 bases are shared with TRBD1. This CDR3 has 15 residues. The V gene's germline CDR1 is MNHEY and CDR2 SVGAGI. Unmatched junction bases numbered 4, after V lost 4 bases and J lost 2 bases. The chain's CDR3 is CASSWTGSPYNEQFF. For the CDR3, the DNA is TGTGCCAGCAGTTGGACAGGGAGCCCCTACAATGAGCAGTTCTTC.

The gene calls are TRBV30 and TRBJ2-3, with TRBD2 matching 7 bases. V lost 2 bases to trimming and J lost 3 bases; unmatched junction nucleotides: 5. CDR3 length: 14 amino acids. CDR1 GTSNPN and CDR2 SVGIG come from the germline V gene (reference sequence). The CDR3 region is CAWSRASGTDTQYF. The CDR3 DNA reads as TGTGCCTGGAGTAGGGCTAGCGGTACAGATACGCAGTATTTT.

V and J are TRBV14 and TRBJ2-2; tentative D call: TRBD2 (5 bases). V was pared by 4 bases and J by 2 bases, with 17 bases between. CDR1 is SGHDN and CDR2 is FVKESK in the germline V gene. The length of the CDR3 is 17 residues. The DNA for the CDR3 is TGTGCCAGCAGCCTCCGAATCGCGACTACAAACACCGGGGAGCTGTTTTTT. Translated, it gives CASSLRIATTNTGELFF.